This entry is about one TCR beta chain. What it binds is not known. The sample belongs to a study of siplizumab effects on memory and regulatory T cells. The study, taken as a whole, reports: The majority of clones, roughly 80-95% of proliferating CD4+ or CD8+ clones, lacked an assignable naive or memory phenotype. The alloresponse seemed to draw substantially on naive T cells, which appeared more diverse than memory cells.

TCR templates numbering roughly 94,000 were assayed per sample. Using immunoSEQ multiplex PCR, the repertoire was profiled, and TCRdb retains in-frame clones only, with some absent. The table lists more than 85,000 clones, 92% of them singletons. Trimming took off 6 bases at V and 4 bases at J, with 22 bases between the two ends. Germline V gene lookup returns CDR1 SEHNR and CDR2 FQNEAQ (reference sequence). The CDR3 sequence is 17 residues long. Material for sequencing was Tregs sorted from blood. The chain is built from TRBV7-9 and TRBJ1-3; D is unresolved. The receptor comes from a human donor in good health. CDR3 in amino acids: CASSFYVAAPLGNTIYF. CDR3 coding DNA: TGTGCCAGCAGTTTTTACGTGGCGGCACCCCTGGGAAACACCATATATTTT. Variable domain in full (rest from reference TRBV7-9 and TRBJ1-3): DTGVSQNPRHKITKRGQNVTFRCDPISEHNRLYWYRQTLGQGPEFLTYFQNEAQLEKSRLLSDRFSAERPKGSFSTLEIQRTEQGDSAMYLCASSFYVAAPLGNTIYFGEGSWLTVV.